Reported below is one T cell receptor beta chain. Generated by immunoSEQ multiplex PCR, the TCRdb table keeps only in-frame clones and is missing some. The sample lists over 150,000 clones, approximately 93% occurring once. V was clipped by 2 bases and J by 2 bases, with 7 bases between them. The CDR3 covers 14 residues. Looked up from germline, CDR1 is MNHNY and CDR2 is SVGAGI (reference sequence). The sample originates from a study of T cell responses to AZD1222 COVID-19 vaccine. This specimen was peripheral blood, taken 28 days after the second AZD1222 dose. This clonotype originated in an adult who received the AZD1222 COVID-19 vaccine. The chain recombines TRBV6-6 with TRBJ1-5; D is uncertain. The DNA of the CDR3 is TGTGCCAGCAGTTACGCGGGAGGCAATCAGCCCCAGCATTTT. Its protein product is CASSYAGGNQPQHF.